The sequence of this T cell receptor beta chain was determined in a study of early T cells in non-severe SARS-CoV-2 infection. CDR1 is SGHAT, CDR2 FQNNGV, per germline. Unmatched junction bases numbered 4, after V lost 1 base and J lost 4 bases. The CDR3 runs to 14 residues. This clonotype was counted ten times or more. TCRdb redid the calling of the 5' RACE reads with MiXCR, one entry per CDR3 protein. In the table there are tens of thousands of distinct CDR3 sequences, approximately 12% of which are singletons. Material for sequencing was whole blood. This sequence joins TRBV11-2 and TRBJ2-7, with 7 bases fitting TRBD1. The TCR sequence derives from an adult who was a healthcare worker with PCR-confirmed SARS-CoV-2 infection or an uninfected control (not recorded which). CDR3 protein: CASSLVGTEYEQYF. The CDR3 DNA reads TGTGCCAGCAGCTTAGTAGGGACAGAATACGAGCAGTACTTC.